Listed below are T cell receptor beta chains from one sample, sequenced in a study of tumor and adjacent non-tumor tissue in lung cancer. TCRdb used MiXCR to reprocess the multiplex PCR reads, holding one entry per CDR3 protein. The sample consists of roughly 200,000 distinct CDR3 sequences, 60% to 75% of them appearing once. The sequencing sample was made of lung tumor tissue. Receptors were obtained from a man aged 55 to 70 with non-small cell lung cancer. The CDR3 runs from the conserved cysteine through the conserved F or W. The D gene is left open where the match is weak. Size is omitted from some rows. Given values are once, few, many or a class for expanded clones.

clone size	V gene	D gene	J gene	CDR3 protein	CDR3 DNA
-	TRBV12-3/TRBV12-4	-	TRBJ2-2	CASSPAQTLSTGGLFF	TGTGCCAGCAGCCCAGCACAGACCCTTAGCACCGGGGGACTGTTTTTT
-	TRBV5-6	-	TRBJ2-7	CASSLATCPFSYKQYF	TGTGCCAGCAGCTTGGCCACCTGCCCATTTAGCTACAAGCAGTACTTC
-	TRBV20-1	TRBD1	TRBJ1-2	CSALPGQGAGGYTF	TGCAGTGCTCTACCGGGACAGGGGGCGGGGGGCTACACCTTC
-	TRBV4-1	-	TRBJ1-1	CASNQVRGNMNTEVFF	TGCGCCAGCAACCAAGTACGGGGAAACATGAACACTGAAGTTTTCTTT
many	TRBV20-1	-	TRBJ1-6	CSARYRASNSPLHF	TGCAGTGCTAGGTACCGGGCCTCTAATTCACCCCTCCACTTT
-	TRBV12-3/TRBV12-4	-	TRBJ2-7	CATSIWGGCEQYF	TGTGCCACCAGTATCTGGGGGGGCTGCGAGCAGTACTTC
-	TRBV6-1	-	TRBJ1-5	CASSQPGISKQPQHF	TGTGCCAGCAGTCAGCCGGGTATTTCGAAGCAGCCCCAGCATTTT
-	TRBV5-1	-	TRBJ2-5	CASSLGPLETQYF	TGCGCGAGCAGCTTAGGACCTCTAGAGACCCAGTACTTC
-	TRBV11-2	-	TRBJ2-5	CAKVKARYF	TGTGCCAAGGTCAAGGCACGGTACTTC
-	TRBV11-2	-	TRBJ2-3	CASSLIGRSNTDTQYF	TGTGCCAGCAGCTTAATCGGCCGGAGTAACACAGATACGCAGTATTTT
-	TRBV20-1	TRBD1	TRBJ1-2	CSAKTGYNNHYGYIF	TGCAGTGCTAAGACAGGGTACAACAATCACTATGGCTACATCTTC